This entry lists 16 T cell receptor beta chains sequenced from one sample in a study of T cells of healthy individuals. TCRdb recomputed calls from the 5' RACE reads with MiXCR, one row per CDR3 protein. The table includes about 53,000 distinct CDR3 sequences, under 15% detected once. The receptors shown here come from a human donor in good health.

The table lists this clonotype with a few counts. This rearrangement joins TRBV7-8 to TRBJ2-3, with 15 bases identical to TRBD2. The junction had 9 bases not matched to a gene; V was cut back by 5 bases and J by 0 bases. The CDR3 extends over 19 amino acids. Looked up from germline, CDR1 is SGHVS and CDR2 is FQNEAQ. In DNA, the CDR3 is TGTGCCAGCAGCAAGAGGACTAGCGGGGGGGTGGGTAGCACAGATACGCAGTATTTT. Translating gives CASSKRTSGGVGSTDTQYF.

This clonotype was observed a few times. This chain joins TRBV7-6 and TRBJ2-7; D not certain. From germline, CDR1 is SGHVS and CDR2 FNYEAQ. This CDR3 contains 13 residues. The V end lost 5 bases, the J end lost 0 bases, and 8 bases lay between the germline ends. CDR3 sequence: CASSIRPSYEQYF. Here the CDR3 DNA reads TGTGCCAGCAGCATCCGCCCCTCCTACGAGCAGTACTTC.

This clonotype has only a few counts. The genes are TRBV7-8 and TRBJ1-4; D uncertain. The V gene's germline CDR1 is SGHVS and CDR2 FQNEAQ. V shed 2 bases and J shed 4 bases, with 14 bases lying between them. CDR3 length: 16 residues. CDR3 DNA: TGTGCCAGCAGCTTATACCCTCCGGAGGGTAATGAAAAACTGTTTTTT. Its translation: CASSLYPPEGNEKLFF.

This clonotype occurred a few times. The chain links TRBV30 to TRBJ2-6, with D unresolved. V shed 2 bases and J shed 0 bases, with 11 bases lying between them. The CDR3 covers 16 residues. Germline CDR1 GTSNPN, CDR2 SVGIG (reference sequence). The CDR3 is CAWSPPRISGANVLTF. The CDR3 DNA reads as TGTGCCTGGAGTCCACCACGGATCTCTGGGGCCAACGTCCTGACTTTC.

The table lists this clonotype with many counts. This chain connects TRBV29-1 to TRBJ2-7; weak D call: TRBD2 (5 bases). Germline V CDR1 and CDR2: SQVTM, ANQGSEA. This CDR3 has 11 residues. The V end lost 7 bases, the J end lost 2 bases, and 9 bases lay between the germline ends. CDR3 coding DNA: TGCAGCGCCGGGCGGGCCTACGAGCAGTACTTC. Amino acid sequence: CSAGRAYEQYF.

This clonotype occurred many times. The genes are TRBV4-2 and TRBJ1-4; possible D gene TRBD1, 5 bases. Trimming removed 0 bases from V and 8 bases from J, with 7 bases in between. This CDR3 spans 13 amino acids. Per the germline V gene, CDR1 is LGHNA and CDR2 is YNFKEQ. This CDR3 reads CASSQEGGEKLFF. CDR3 coding DNA: TGTGCCAGCAGCCAAGAGGGGGGGGAAAAACTGTTTTTT.

This clonotype came up a few times. V is TRBV20-1 and J is TRBJ2-2; D is unclear. Germline V gene sequence: CDR1 DFQATT, CDR2 SNEGSKA (reference sequence). This CDR3 is built from 15 residues. The V gene lost 1 base and the J gene lost 0 bases, with 9 bases spanning the gap. The CDR3 sequence is CSARALGTNTGELFF. The CDR3 DNA reads TGCAGTGCTAGAGCCTTGGGGACGAACACCGGGGAGCTGTTTTTT.

This chain joins TRBV20-1 and TRBJ1-6, with D unclear. Deletions cut 6 bases from V and 8 bases from J, with 20 bases between. Germline-derived CDR1 and CDR2 are DFQATT and SNEGSKA (reference sequence). This CDR3 comprises 15 residues. The CDR3: CSATHPGPRDSPLHF. CDR3 coding DNA: TGCAGTGCCACCCATCCGGGTCCTCGAGATTCACCCCTCCACTTT.

This clonotype came up a few times. The genes are TRBV7-6 and TRBJ1-2; D gene unclear. Per germline, CDR1 SGHVS and CDR2 FNYEAQ. V was shortened by 1 base and J by 4 bases, with 13 bases between the two germline ends. This CDR3 is built from 15 residues. The CDR3 loop is CASSLGYGQSYGYTF. The CDR3 bases are TGTGCCAGCAGCTTAGGCTACGGCCAGTCCTATGGCTACACCTTC.

The V and J genes are TRBV7-2 and TRBJ2-7; D is perhaps TRBD2 (5 bases). Germline V gene data show CDR1 as SGHTA and CDR2 as FQGNSA. Trimming removed 1 base at V and 2 bases at J, with 12 bases between. CDR3 length: 15 amino acids. The CDR3, as DNA: TGTGCCAGCAGCTTAGACACGGGATCCGCCTACGAGCAGTACTTC. This sequence encodes CASSLDTGSAYEQYF. The full variable domain, rest sourced from reference TRBV7-2 and TRBJ2-7, is GAGVSQSPSNKVTEKGKDVELRCDPISGHTALYWYRQSLGQGLEFLIYFQGNSAPDKSGLPSDRFSAERTGGSVSTLTIQRTQQEDSAVYLCASSLDTGSAYEQYFGPGTRLTVT.

This clonotype showed up just a few times. This chain uses TRBV7-2 with TRBJ1-2; 7 bases match TRBD1. In germline, CDR1 is SGHTA, CDR2 FQGNSA. Trimming at V came to 0 bases and at J to 6 bases, leaving 7 bases not matched to a gene. CDR3 length: 15 residues. CDR3 region: CASSLARQGGDGYTF. CDR3 bases: TGTGCCAGCAGCTTAGCGCGGCAGGGGGGTGATGGCTACACCTTC.

This clonotype was detected a few times. The chain is built from TRBV28 and TRBJ2-7; TRBD1 matches at 11 bases. V gave up 3 bases and J gave up 3 bases; unmatched junction bases: 7. Germline values: CDR1 MDHEN, CDR2 SYDVKM. The CDR3 runs to 16 residues. The CDR3 bases are TGTGCCAGCAGTTTCATCAAGGGACAGGGGGTCTACGAGCAGTACTTC. This codes for CASSFIKGQGVYEQYF.

In its sample, this clonotype was seen many times. This rearrangement joins TRBV24-1 to TRBJ2-2; TRBD1 aligns across 7 bases. V shed 7 bases, J shed 0 bases, and the junction held 4 bases outside the gene matches. This CDR3 region has 15 residues. Germline CDR1 and CDR2: KGHDR and SFDVKD. The CDR3 DNA follows: TGTGCCACCAGGGGACAGTTTCCGAACACCGGGGAGCTGTTTTTT. Translated, it gives CATRGQFPNTGELFF.

This clonotype has a handful of counts. V is TRBV20-1 and J is TRBJ1-6; 8 bases line up with TRBD1. The V gene end was trimmed by 3 bases and the J gene end by 8 bases; junction bases not matched to a gene: 6. The germline gives CDR1 DFQATT, CDR2 SNEGSKA (reference sequence). The CDR3 is 14 residues long. The CDR3 loop reads CSARGGQADSPLHF. The CDR3 DNA follows: TGCAGTGCTAGGGGGGGACAGGCTGATTCACCCCTCCACTTT.

This clonotype was observed at least ten times. V and J are TRBV24-1 and TRBJ1-2; 9 bases fit TRBD1. Germline V lookup: CDR1 KGHDR, CDR2 SFDVKD. V gave up 3 bases and J gave up 5 bases; unmatched junction bases: 3. The CDR3 is made up of 14 amino acids. CDR3: CATSDAGTGYGYTF. CDR3 sequence (DNA): TGTGCCACCAGTGATGCCGGGACAGGGTATGGCTACACCTTC.

This clonotype was recorded many times. This chain connects TRBV7-9 to TRBJ1-1; D is undetermined. CDR3 length: 13 residues. The germline CDR1 and CDR2 sequences are SEHNR and FQNEAQ (reference sequence). V was trimmed by 3 bases and J by 3 bases, leaving 8 bases between them. The CDR3 nucleotides read TGTGCCAGCAGCTTTGGCGGTTACACTGAAGCTTTCTTT. Protein: CASSFGGYTEAFF.